There are a few counts of the clone carrying this T cell receptor beta chain. Its matching antigen is unknown. This entry belongs to a study of blood T cells in healthy people across ages. Findings and limits, study-wide: The study could not conclusively compare naive and antigen-experienced cells, given its unsorted PBMCs. Compared with aged donors, long-lived donors showed fewer expanded clones, suggesting selection. Across samples, TCR beta diversity tracked strongly with naive T cell percentage.

Peripheral blood samples of around 9.5 milliliters were drawn from each donor. From germline, CDR1 is MNHEY and CDR2 SVGAGI. The V segment lost 8 bases and the J segment 5 bases; nucleotides outside the gene matches: 5. The CDR3 covers 12 residues. Using a J-beta primer mix together with a sample-barcoded 5' primer, a second PCR was run for about 7 to 12 cycles. TCRdb reprocessed the 5' RACE reads with MiXCR, giving one entry per CDR3 protein. The data hold hundreds of thousands of distinct CDR3 sequences, with roughly 64% observed a single time. The receptor comes from a man younger than 45 in good health. The chain joins TRBV6-5 to TRBJ2-5; TRBD2 agrees at 7 bases. The specimen was blood. The CDR3 sequence: CASYDGGETQYF. Written as DNA, the CDR3 is TGTGCCAGCTACGACGGGGGGGAGACCCAGTACTTC.